This T cell receptor beta chain was identified in a study of human T cells and chemical hapten exposure. Study conclusions and caveats: Relative to controls, expanded TCRs formed significantly more large CDR3 similarity clusters.

This clonotype was counted only a few times. Its antigen remains unknown. CDR3 length: 16 amino acids. CDR1 MNHEY and CDR2 SMNVEV come from the germline V gene (reference sequence). J was trimmed by 3 bases and V by 0 bases; bases with no gene match: 6. The sample's time point: patch test 1, 2 weeks after DPC sensitization. As to treatment: therapeutic diphenylcyclopropenone sensitization with weekly scalp DPC. Blood draws came before every patch-test application. Via MiXCR, TCRdb re-called the RACE reads, giving one row per CDR3 protein. Of around 380,000 distinct CDR3 sequences in the sample, 4% to 5.5% were seen once.

The sample was whole blood, taken in connection with sensitization to the hapten diphenylcyclopropenone (DPC). This chain joins TRBV27 and TRBJ2-3, with TRBD2 identical over 7 bases. The TCR comes from a woman between 45 and 60 years old with alopecia areata. Some clones in this sample may be carry-over from other donors' samples. The CDR3 sequence: CASSLSAGEVTDTQYF. Written as DNA, the CDR3 is TGTGCCAGCAGTTTATCTGCGGGAGAAGTGACAGATACGCAGTATTTT.